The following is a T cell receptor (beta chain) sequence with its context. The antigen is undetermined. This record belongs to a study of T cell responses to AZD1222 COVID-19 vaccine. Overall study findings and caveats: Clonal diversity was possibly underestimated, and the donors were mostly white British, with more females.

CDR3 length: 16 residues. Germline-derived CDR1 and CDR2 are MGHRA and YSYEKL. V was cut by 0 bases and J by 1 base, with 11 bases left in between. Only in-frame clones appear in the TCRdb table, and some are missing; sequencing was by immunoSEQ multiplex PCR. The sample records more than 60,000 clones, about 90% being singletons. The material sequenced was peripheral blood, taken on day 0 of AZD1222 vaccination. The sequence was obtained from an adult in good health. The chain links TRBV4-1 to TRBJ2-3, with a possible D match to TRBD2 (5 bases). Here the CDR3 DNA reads TGCGCCAGCAGCCAAGAGCCCTTGAGGGGCACAGATACGCAGTATTTT. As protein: CASSQEPLRGTDTQYF.